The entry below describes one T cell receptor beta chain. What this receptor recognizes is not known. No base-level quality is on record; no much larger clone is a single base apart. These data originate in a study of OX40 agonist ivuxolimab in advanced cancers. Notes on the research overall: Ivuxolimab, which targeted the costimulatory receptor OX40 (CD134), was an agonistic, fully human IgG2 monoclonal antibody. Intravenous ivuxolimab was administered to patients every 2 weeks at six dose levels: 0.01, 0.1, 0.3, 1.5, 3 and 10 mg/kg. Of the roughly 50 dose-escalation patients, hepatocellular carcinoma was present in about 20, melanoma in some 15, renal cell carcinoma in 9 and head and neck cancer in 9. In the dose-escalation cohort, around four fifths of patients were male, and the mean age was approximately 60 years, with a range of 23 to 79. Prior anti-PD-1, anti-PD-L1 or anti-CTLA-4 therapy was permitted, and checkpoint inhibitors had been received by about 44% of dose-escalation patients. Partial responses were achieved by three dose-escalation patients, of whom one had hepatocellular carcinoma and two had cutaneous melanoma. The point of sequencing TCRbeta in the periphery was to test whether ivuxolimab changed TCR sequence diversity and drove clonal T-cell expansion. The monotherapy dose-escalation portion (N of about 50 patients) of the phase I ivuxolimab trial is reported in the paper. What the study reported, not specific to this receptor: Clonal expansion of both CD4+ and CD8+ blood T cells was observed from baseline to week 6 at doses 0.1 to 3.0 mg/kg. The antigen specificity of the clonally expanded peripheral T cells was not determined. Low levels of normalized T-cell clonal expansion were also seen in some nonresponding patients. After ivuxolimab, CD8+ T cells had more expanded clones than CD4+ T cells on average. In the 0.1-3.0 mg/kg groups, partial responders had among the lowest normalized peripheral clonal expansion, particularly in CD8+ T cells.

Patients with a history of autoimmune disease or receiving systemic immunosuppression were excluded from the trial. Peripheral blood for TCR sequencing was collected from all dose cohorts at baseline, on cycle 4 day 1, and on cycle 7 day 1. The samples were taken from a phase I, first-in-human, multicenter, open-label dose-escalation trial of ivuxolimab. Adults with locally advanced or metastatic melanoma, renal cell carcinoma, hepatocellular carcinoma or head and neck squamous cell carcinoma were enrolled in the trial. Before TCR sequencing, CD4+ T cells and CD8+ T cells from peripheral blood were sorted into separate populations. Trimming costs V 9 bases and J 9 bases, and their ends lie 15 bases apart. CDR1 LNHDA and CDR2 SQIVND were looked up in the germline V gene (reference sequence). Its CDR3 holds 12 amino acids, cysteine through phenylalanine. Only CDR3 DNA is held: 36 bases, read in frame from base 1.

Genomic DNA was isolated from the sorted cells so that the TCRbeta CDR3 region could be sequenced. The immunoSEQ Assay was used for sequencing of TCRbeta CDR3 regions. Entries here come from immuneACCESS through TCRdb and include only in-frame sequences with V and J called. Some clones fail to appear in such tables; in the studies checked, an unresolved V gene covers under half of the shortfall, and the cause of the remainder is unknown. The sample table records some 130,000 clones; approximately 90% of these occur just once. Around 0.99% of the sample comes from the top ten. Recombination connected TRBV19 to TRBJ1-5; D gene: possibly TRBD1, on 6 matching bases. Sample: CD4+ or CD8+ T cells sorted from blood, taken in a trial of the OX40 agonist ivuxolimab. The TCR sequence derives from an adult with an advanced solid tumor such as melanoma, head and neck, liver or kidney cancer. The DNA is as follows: TGTGCCAGCGAGGGGGACCTGGGGCCCCAGCATTTT. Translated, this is CASEGDLGPQHF.